What follows are 17 T cell receptor beta chains derived from one specimen sequenced in a study of human thymus T cells. Thymus tissue was removed during corrective cardiac surgery. TCRdb's table, derived via immunoSEQ multiplex PCR, lists solely in-frame clones and lacks some. The sample includes tens of thousands of clones, roughly 95% of them seen just once. The sample taken for sequencing was thymus tissue. These receptors were taken from a girl less than two years old with a congenital heart defect but otherwise immunologically healthy.

J is TRBJ2-2 and V is TRBV27; TRBD1 might be the D (5 bases). V was trimmed by 3 bases and J by 3 bases, leaving 17 bases between them. The CDR3 has 17 residues. The germline gives CDR1 MNHEY, CDR2 SMNVEV (reference sequence). This chain's CDR3 is CASSLSIQGAYTGELFF. The CDR3 nucleotides read TGTGCCAGCAGTTTGAGTATCCAGGGTGCCTACACCGGGGAGCTGTTTTTT.

In its sample, this clone was seen once. The CDR3 DNA sequence: TGTGCCAGCAGCACGCCGGGGGGCAACTATGGCTACACCTTC. It is translated as CASSTPGGNYGYTF. The chain carries TRBV5-4 and TRBJ1-2; a possible D gene is TRBD1 (6 bases). Germline V gene sequence: CDR1 SGHNT, CDR2 YYREEE (reference sequence). The V end lost 4 bases, the J end lost 2 bases, and 12 bases lay between the germline ends. The CDR3 sequence is 14 residues long. Full variable domain (rest looked up from reference TRBV5-4 and TRBJ1-2): ETGVTQSPTHLIKTRGQQVTLRCSSQSGHNTVSWYQQALGQGPQFIFQYYREEENGRGNFPPRFSGLQFPNYSSELNVNALELDDSALYLCASSTPGGNYGYTFGSGTRLTVV.

The chain recombines TRBV28 with TRBJ1-1; D possibly corresponds to TRBD1 (6 bases). The germline V gene encodes CDR1 MDHEN and CDR2 SYDVKM. The V and J ends lost 6 bases and 5 bases respectively, with 19 bases between them. The CDR3 covers 15 residues. In DNA, the CDR3 is TGTGCCAGCAGCCCAGCCCTGTCTAGGGGGACTGAAGCTTTCTTT. This translates into CASSPALSRGTEAFF. The full variable domain, in which reference TRBV28 and TRBJ1-1 provide the parts outside the CDR3, is DVKVTQSSRYLVKRTGEKVFLECVQDMDHENMFWYRQDPGLGLRLIYFSYDVKMKEKGDIPEGYSVSREKKERFSLILESASTNQTSMYLCASSPALSRGTEAFFGQGTRLTVV.

This rearrangement joins TRBV25-1 to TRBJ1-4; no firm D call. CDR1 is MGHDK, CDR2 SYGVNS, per germline. Trimming cost V 2 bases and J 1 base, with 8 bases left between them. This CDR3 is 15 amino acids long. The CDR3 loop is CASSERRLTNEKLFF. The CDR3 DNA sequence: TGTGCCAGCAGTGAACGACGGCTAACTAATGAAAAACTGTTTTTT.

The gene calls are TRBV27 and TRBJ2-7, with 11 bases lining up with TRBD1. The junction had 10 bases not matched to a gene; V was cut back by 9 bases and J by 0 bases. The germline CDR1 and CDR2 sequences are MNHEY and SMNVEV (reference sequence). The length of the CDR3 is 16 residues. CDR3 DNA sequence: TGTGCCAGTGGACAGGGGGCGAGGGATCCCTCCTACGAGCAGTACTTC. This encodes CASGQGARDPSYEQYF.

This rearrangement joins TRBV5-4 to TRBJ2-3; 12 nucleotides agree with TRBD2. Losses at the gene ends were 2 bases for V and 1 base for J; bases not matched to a gene: 8. The CDR3 is 18 residues long. The germline V gene encodes CDR1 SGHNT and CDR2 YYREEE (reference sequence). In DNA form, the CDR3 reads TGTGCCAGCAGCTTCTGGAGAAGACTAGCGGGAGGCACAGATACGCAGTATTTT. Protein product: CASSFWRRLAGGTDTQYF.

The J gene is TRBJ1-2, the V gene TRBV29-1, with D perhaps TRBD1 (6 bases). The CDR3 contains 14 residues. V was shortened by 1 base and J by 4 bases, with 13 bases between the two germline ends. Germline-derived CDR1 and CDR2 are SQVTM and ANQGSEA. The CDR3 is CSVEGGALPYGYTF. The CDR3 nucleotides are TGCAGCGTTGAAGGGGGGGCGCTCCCCTATGGCTACACCTTC.

The V call is TRBV6-1, the J call TRBJ2-3; D is ambiguous. The CDR3 covers 14 residues. CDR1 is MNHNS and CDR2 is SASEGT in the germline V gene. Trimming removed 2 bases at V and 2 bases at J, with 8 bases between. The CDR3: CASSEIGHTDTQYF. The CDR3 nucleotides are TGTGCCAGCAGTGAAATCGGGCACACAGATACGCAGTATTTT.

This clone appeared a single time. This chain joins TRBV7-3 and TRBJ1-2, with D unresolved. CDR1 SGHTA and CDR2 FQGTGA come from the germline V gene. Trimming pared 0 bases from V and 4 bases from J, leaving 12 bases between. The CDR3 contains 15 residues. Written as DNA, the CDR3 is TGTGCCAGCAGCTTAACGGGTAAAGGTCGCTATGGCTACACCTTC. This translates into CASSLTGKGRYGYTF.

The rearrangement uses TRBV18 and TRBJ2-7, with 8 bases lining up with TRBD1. V gave up 1 base and J gave up 7 bases; unmatched junction bases: 15. The V gene's germline CDR1 is KGHSH and CDR2 LQKENI. There are 17 residues in the CDR3. In DNA, the CDR3 is TGTGCCAGCTCACCACGCAGGGGGCTAGGTAGTTTTTGGGAGCAGTACTTC. Its protein is CASSPRRGLGSFWEQYF.

The gene calls are TRBV9 and TRBJ2-3, with D possibly matching TRBD2 (7 bases). Between the trimmed V and J ends, which lost 1 base and 5 bases, there was a span of 26 bases. The CDR3 is 19 residues long. CDR1 SGDLS and CDR2 YYNGEE come from the germline V gene. The CDR3 DNA sequence: TGTGCCAGCAGCGTAAGGGGGTGGGGTCACTCTAGCGGCGGAGATACGCAGTATTTT. The encoded protein is CASSVRGWGHSSGGDTQYF.

V gene TRBV7-2 combines with J gene TRBJ2-7; TRBD2 agrees at 9 bases. Germline assignment: CDR1 SGHTA and CDR2 FQGNSA. V lost 4 bases to trimming and J lost 0 bases; unmatched junction nucleotides: 4. The CDR3 runs to 15 residues. The DNA for the CDR3 is TGTGCCAGCAGCTCAACTAGCGGGTTCTCCTACGAGCAGTACTTC. Residues: CASSSTSGFSYEQYF.

The chain carries TRBV25-1 and TRBJ1-4; D is undetermined. Germline V gene sequence: CDR1 MGHDK, CDR2 SYGVNS. The CDR3 sequence is 16 residues long. Trimming removed 0 bases from V and 6 bases from J, with 14 bases in between. The CDR3 bases are TGTGCCAGCAGTGAATATCTATGGGGTTCGGATGAAAAACTGTTTTTT. Translation gives CASSEYLWGSDEKLFF.

This clone came up once. The chain has TRBV4-3 and TRBJ2-2, with a weak D call TRBD2 (6 bases). Germline assignment: CDR1 LGHNA and CDR2 YSLEER. Trimming took off 0 bases at V and 1 base at J, with 9 bases between the two ends. This CDR3 is built from 16 residues. The CDR3 loop reads CASSQDRTMNTGELFF. CDR3 coding DNA: TGCGCCAGCAGCCAAGACCGGACTATGAACACCGGGGAGCTGTTTTTT.

This rearrangement joins TRBV5-1 to TRBJ2-4; unclear D gene. The ends were cut back, 0 bases at V and 0 bases at J, with 13 bases in the middle. The V gene's germline CDR1 is SGHRS and CDR2 YFSETQ. The CDR3 runs 17 residues. The CDR3 loop reads CASSLARPDLAKNIQYF. The CDR3, as DNA: TGCGCCAGCAGCTTGGCCAGGCCAGATCTAGCCAAAAACATTCAGTACTTC. The whole variable domain, filled in from reference TRBV5-1 and TRBJ2-4, reads KAGVTQTPRYLIKTRGQQVTLSCSPISGHRSVSWYQQTPGQGLQFLFEYFSETQRNKGNFPGRFSGRQFSNSRSEMNVSTLELGDSALYLCASSLARPDLAKNIQYFGAGTRLSVL.

The gene calls are TRBV27 and TRBJ2-1; 10 bases are shared with TRBD2. The CDR3 contains 15 residues. Germline V gene sequence: CDR1 MNHEY, CDR2 SMNVEV (reference sequence). The junction had 9 bases not matched to a gene; V was cut back by 5 bases and J by 8 bases. The CDR3 region is CASSLLAGAADEQFF. The CDR3 region has the DNA TGTGCCAGCAGTCTCCTAGCGGGAGCGGCGGATGAGCAGTTCTTC.

This chain uses TRBV10-1 with TRBJ2-5, with D perhaps TRBD2 (6 bases). Germline V lookup: CDR1 WNHNN, CDR2 SYGVQD (reference sequence). The CDR3 is made up of 22 amino acids. Trimming took 4 bases from V and 1 from J, leaving 34 bases between them. The CDR3 sequence is CASSGGGKPEGLAKRPQETQYF. CDR3 bases: TGCGCCAGCAGTGGAGGAGGTAAACCGGAGGGTTTGGCCAAACGGCCCCAAGAGACCCAGTACTTC.